This T cell receptor (beta chain) was sequenced during a study of blood T cell repertoires in COVID-19 (dated by TCRdb to 2020 to 2021). Broadly, across the study: Samples covering the acute and convalescent phases of COVID-19 were provided by collaborators in the United States, Italy and Spain. The prospective study material was composed of cDNA or gDNA derived from T cells, B-cell-depleted T cells, or PBMCs. The samples were drawn from two sources: the first 160 participants of the ongoing ImmuneRACE study, and fewer than 1,500 subjects contributed by 6 global collaborators. Deeply sampled blood TCRbeta repertoires from subjects exposed to, actively infected with, or recovered from COVID-19 were included in the dataset. The sample metadata nearly always contained a de-identified subject ID, COVID-19 status, age in years and sex. Where available, HLA class I and class II types were taken from metadata supplied by the sample provider and were not determined by assay-based typing. The repertoires were released in a freely available public database meant as a resource for research on the immune response to SARS-CoV-2. Study-wide conclusions, independent of this receptor: The quantity of clinical and demographic metadata differed by source and by participant and was supplied without curation.

A note on this clone: Its recognized antigen is unknown. Per-base qualities were not stored, and no clone one base away is much larger.

CDR1 and CDR2, looked up from the germline V gene (reference sequence), are LNHNV and YYDKDF. The CDR3, cysteine through phenylalanine, is 15 amino acids long. Left in the record is the CDR3 DNA by itself, 45 bases read in frame from the first base. Trimming takes 6 bases from V and 2 bases from J, and the germline ends sit 14 bases apart. In the prospective study, participants were roughly 18 to 90 years old, resided in about two dozen geographic areas of the United States, and were enrolled through a virtual design. Cohort assignment in the prospective study relied on participant-reported clinical history from a screening survey and a study questionnaire. Each participant in the prospective study had whole blood, serum and a nasopharyngeal or oropharyngeal swab collected by mobile phlebotomists. Prospective study participants could optionally give additional blood draws and questionnaires over an approximately two-month period. Blood samples from the prospective study were shipped frozen or at room temperature prior to DNA extraction.

The immunoSEQ Assay, a bias-controlled multiplex PCR, was used to amplify TCRbeta CDR3 regions from genomic DNA. The paper's processing steps were these. Nucleated cell counts per sample were estimated from amplification of reference gene primers within the assay. To quantify the absolute abundance of each unique TCRbeta CDR3 rearrangement, sequence reads were collapsed and filtered. For each sample, productive Simpson clonality was calculated by taking the square root of Simpson's diversity index across productive rearrangements. Not all clones reach the TCRdb copy of this immuneACCESS table, which keeps in-frame sequences only. Checked studies attribute under half of the gap to unresolved V genes and leave the rest unexplained. From that table come the V and J calls and clone size; the DNA was used to work out D and trimming. The sample has about 200,000 clones on record, about 84% of them singletons. The top ten constitute around 6% of the sample.

Sequencing was performed on PBMCs or T cells enriched from blood (not recorded which). Rearrangement joined TRBV15 to TRBJ1-5; the D gene cannot be named for sure. The TCR sequence derives from a man between 35 and 55 years old with acute COVID-19. At the DNA level, the sequence is TGTGCCACCAGGAAAGGCGGGGAGGGCAATCAGCCCCAGCATTTT. This translates into CATRKGGEGNQPQHF.